The sample holds a few counts of the clone carrying this T cell receptor (beta chain). The data originate from a study of patients and donors after allogeneic stem cell transplantation. TCRdb re-called the RT-PCR reads with MiXCR, one entry per CDR3 protein. The data show roughly 150,000 distinct CDR3 sequences, roughly 24% seen once. From germline, CDR1 is SQVTM and CDR2 ANQGSEA. V was pared by 4 bases and J by 0 bases, with 9 bases between. This CDR3 is 14 amino acids long. Material: blood, either unsorted or a sorted T cell fraction (not recorded which). The rearrangement joins TRBV29-1 to TRBJ2-2; TRBD1 or TRBD2 may be the D gene (5 bases each). This TCR came from a human donor who was either an allogeneic HSCT recipient or a stem cell or donor lymphocyte infusion donor (not recorded which). It is not recorded whose cells these are; they may come from a transplant donor. The CDR3 DNA follows: TGCAGCGTTGGAAGGGGAGCGAACACCGGGGAGCTGTTTTTT. Translated, it gives CSVGRGANTGELFF.